Presented here are 3 T cell receptor beta chains from one specimen sequenced in a study of blood T cell repertoires in COVID-19 (dated by TCRdb to 2019 to 2021). Library preparation was by the immunoSEQ multiplex PCR assay. The table was pulled from immuneACCESS by TCRdb, which kept in-frame rearrangements only. Such tables lose some clones; where checked, under half of the loss comes from unresolved V genes, and the rest has no known cause. The sample table shows tens of thousands of clones, and 70% to 90% are seen once. 6.5% to 8.5% of the sample belongs to the ten largest clones. The sequencing input was peripheral blood. Receptors were obtained from a woman in her 70s with active COVID-19.

This chain connects TRBV19 to TRBJ1-1; D is uncertain. The CDR3 has 15 amino acids. Trimming took off 5 bases at V and 10 bases at J, with 23 bases between the two ends. The V gene's germline CDR1 is LNHDA and CDR2 SQIVND (reference sequence). This CDR3 reads CASSPSPILGRGAFF. For the CDR3, the DNA is TGTGCCAGTAGTCCGTCTCCAATCTTAGGTCGGGGAGCTTTCTTT.

This rearrangement joins TRBV18 to TRBJ1-1, with a weak D call TRBD1 (5 bases). V lost 4 bases and J lost 5, with 14 bases in between. This CDR3 spans 14 amino acids. Germline V gene data show CDR1 as KGHSH and CDR2 as LQKENI. The CDR3 sequence: CASSRPQGGTEAFF. Here the CDR3 DNA reads TGTGCCAGCTCACGACCCCAGGGTGGGACTGAAGCTTTCTTT.

The chain combines TRBV24-1 with TRBJ2-1; 7 nucleotides align to TRBD2. The length of the CDR3 is 17 residues. V shed 3 bases and J 1 base; nucleotides not matched to a gene: 8. Germline V gene lookup returns CDR1 KGHDR and CDR2 SFDVKD. The CDR3: CATSDSGASISYNEQFF. The CDR3 DNA reads as TGTGCCACCAGTGATAGCGGGGCCTCGATATCCTACAATGAGCAGTTCTTC.